This TCR beta chain comes out of a study of tumor-infiltrating lymphocytes in primary liver carcinoma (dated by TCRdb to the late 2010s). The study in broad terms: Of the five patients (three men and two women, aged 30 to 69 years), four had hepatocellular carcinoma and one had combined HCC and intrahepatic cholangiocarcinoma. The five patients had tumors staged T1-T3 N0M0, with maximum diameters ranging from about 4.2 to 10 cm. Each sample produced roughly 3.5 to 8 million productive TCRbeta reads, and read depth showed no significant difference between tissue types. The study combined TCRbeta repertoire sequencing, expression microarrays and whole-exome sequencing across five regions of each liver tumor, with adjacent normal tissue and blood. A total of roughly 35 specimens from 5 patients underwent TCRbeta repertoire sequencing, comprising 25 tumor regions, 5 adjacent noncancerous liver tissues and 5 peripheral blood samples. The 20 to 30 tumor region samples were profiled with Agilent mRNA microarrays so that TCRbeta repertoire diversity could be related to the local molecular phenotype. High reproducibility was observed for the technical replicate repertoires, with mean shared-clone rates approximately 0.92 and correlation coefficients above 0.95. Study-level results and caveats: Pairs of tumor regions showed greater repertoire overlap (mean about 36%) than tumor-adjacent pairs (approximately 17%) or tumor-blood pairs (roughly 14%), which is consistent with antigen-driven expansion. Bulk unsorted samples precluded comparing CD4+ and CD8+ T cell repertoires. The top 250 clones accounted for a significantly greater share of the repertoire in tumors than in blood (p = 0.039). Because only the TCR beta chain was sequenced and unpaired alpha chains were not captured, true repertoire diversity is likely underestimated. The study included only five patients, and the authors note findings should be validated in a larger study. Only about 8-24% of top clones were present in all five regions of a tumor, suggesting spatial heterogeneity of tumor-infiltrating T cells.

TCRbeta-specific cDNA was reverse-transcribed from roughly 500 ng total RNA using a constant-region primer and ProtoScript II reverse transcriptase. Construction of the TCRbeta libraries relied on three nested rounds of multiplex PCR, following a slightly modified ARM-PCR procedure. Each of the first two PCR rounds ran for around 9 cycles and used multiplex TRBV1-TRBV30 forward primers together with a Cbeta reverse primer. Sample barcodes and Illumina adapters were added in a final 25-cycle PCR with Deep VentR polymerase. Before sequencing, amplicons of 200-500 bp were gel-purified using a QIAquick gel extraction kit. An Illumina HiSeq 2500 was used to sequence the TCRbeta amplicons, generating 250-bp paired-end reads. Processing in the source paper ran as follows. To recover full CDR3 sequences, reads were quality-trimmed using Trimmomatic v0.33 and paired reads were then merged using FLASH v1.2.11. MiGEC v1.2.1b assigned V, D and J germline segments to the rearranged TCRbeta sequences. Clonotype statistics and Shannon-Wiener diversity indices were computed with VDJtools v1.0.0. To reduce sampling bias, subsequent analyses other than the diversity analysis used only the 250 most abundant clonotypes in each sample. TCRdb redid the processing of the public reads, applying fastp at Q25 and MiXCR, and retained in-frame beta chains. Each CDR3 protein gets just one entry, which takes the most common genes and DNA from the rows behind it. For this entry, the V and J calls and clone size follow TCRdb and not the study's own pipeline. The sample table holds 95,000 to 100,000 distinct CDR3 sequences, of which approximately 70% were seen once. Roughly 12% of the sample is held by the ten biggest clonotypes.

Of note for this clonotype: This clone's antigen is unknown. Per-base qualities were not stored, and no clone one base away is much larger.

CDR1 GTSNPN and CDR2 SVGIG are derived from the germline V gene (reference sequence). V is shortened by 5 bases, J by 6 bases, and the region joining them spans 26 bases. Including cysteine and phenylalanine, the CDR3 has 16 amino acids. Only the CDR3 part of the read is kept: 48 bases, read in frame from the first base. Total RNA and DNA were co-extracted from around 20-30 mg of bulk tissue with the AllPrep DNA/RNA mini kit, without cell sorting. Surgical resection was performed in China between 2015 and 2016 on about 5 patients with histopathologically diagnosed primary liver carcinoma. At the time of sampling, the patients were treatment-naive and had chronic HBV infection. Each tumor was sampled at five spatially separated regions: the tumor centre plus the superior, inferior, left-lateral and right-lateral poles. More than 90% viable tumor cells were found by histology in every tumor sample. Pieces of fresh tumor and adjacent tissue were cut in half, with one half kept in RNAlater at -80 degrees C and the other half sent for histology.

The chain is encoded by TRBV30 joined to TRBJ2-7, with the D gene too uncertain to name. The sequence was obtained from a woman in her sixties or seventies with primary liver carcinoma and hepatitis B virus infection. What was sequenced was liver tumor tissue from sampling region 2. The intended sense of this specimen's cell subset or site label: tumor region T2, inferior pole. The DNA sequence is given as TGTGCCTGGGGTACCCTCCGTGGCAGGCGAGCCTGCGAGCAGTACTTC. Its coded protein is CAWGTLRGRRACEQYF. Reference TRBV30 and TRBJ2-7 proteins supply the regions before and after the CDR3; the full variable domain is: SQTIHQWPATLVQPVGSPLSLECTVEGTSNPNLYWYRQAAGRGLQLLFYSVGIGQISSEVPQNLSASRPQDRQFILSSKKLLLSDSGFYLCAWGTLRGRRACEQYFGPGTRLTVT.